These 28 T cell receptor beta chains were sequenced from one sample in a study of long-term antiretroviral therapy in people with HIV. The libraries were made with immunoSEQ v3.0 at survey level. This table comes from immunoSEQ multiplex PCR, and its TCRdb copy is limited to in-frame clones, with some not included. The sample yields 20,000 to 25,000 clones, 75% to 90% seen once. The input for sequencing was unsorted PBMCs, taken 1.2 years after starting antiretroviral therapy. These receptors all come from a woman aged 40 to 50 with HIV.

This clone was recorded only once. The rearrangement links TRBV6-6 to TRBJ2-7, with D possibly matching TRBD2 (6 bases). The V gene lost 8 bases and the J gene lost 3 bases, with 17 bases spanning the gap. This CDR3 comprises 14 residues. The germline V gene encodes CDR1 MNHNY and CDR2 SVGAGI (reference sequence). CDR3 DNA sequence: TGTGCCAGCGGTGAGGGAGGATCCCTCTACGAGCAGTACTTC. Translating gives CASGEGGSLYEQYF.

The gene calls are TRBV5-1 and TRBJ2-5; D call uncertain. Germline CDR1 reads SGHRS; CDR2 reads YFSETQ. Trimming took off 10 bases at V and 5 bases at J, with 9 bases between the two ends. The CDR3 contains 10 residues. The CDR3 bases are TGCGCCTCCTATGGCGAGACCCAGTACTTC. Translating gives CASYGETQYF.

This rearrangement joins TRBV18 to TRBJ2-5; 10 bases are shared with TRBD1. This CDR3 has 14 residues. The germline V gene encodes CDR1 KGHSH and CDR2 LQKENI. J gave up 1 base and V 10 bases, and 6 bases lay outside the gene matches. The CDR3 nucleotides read TGTGCCACCAGACAGGGGGCCATCCAAGAGACCCAGTACTTC. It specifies CATRQGAIQETQYF. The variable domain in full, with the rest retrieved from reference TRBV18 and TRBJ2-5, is NAGVMQNPRHLVRRRGQEARLRCSPMKGHSHVYWYRQLPEEGLKFMVYLQKENIIDESGMPKERFSAEFPKEGPSILRIQQVVRGDSAAYFCATRQGAIQETQYFGPGTRLLVL.

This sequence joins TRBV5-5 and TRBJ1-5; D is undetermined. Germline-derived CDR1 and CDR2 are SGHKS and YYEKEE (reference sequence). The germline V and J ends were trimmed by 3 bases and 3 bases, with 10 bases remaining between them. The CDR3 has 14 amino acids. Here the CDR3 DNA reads TGTGCCAGCAGCTCCCTTCGACTCAATCAGCCCCAGCATTTT. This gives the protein CASSSLRLNQPQHF.

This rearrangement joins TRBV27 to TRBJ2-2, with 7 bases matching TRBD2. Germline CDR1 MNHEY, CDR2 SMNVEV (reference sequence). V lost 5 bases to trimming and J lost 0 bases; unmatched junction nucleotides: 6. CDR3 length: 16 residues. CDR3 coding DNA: TGTGCCAGCAGTCCCCGCGGGAGTTCGAACACCGGGGAGCTGTTTTTT. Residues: CASSPRGSSNTGELFF.

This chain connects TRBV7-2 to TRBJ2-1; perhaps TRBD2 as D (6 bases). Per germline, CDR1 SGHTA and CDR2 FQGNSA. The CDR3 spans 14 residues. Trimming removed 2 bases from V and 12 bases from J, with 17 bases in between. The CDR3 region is CASSLTGTSSGQFF. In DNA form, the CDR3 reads TGTGCCAGCAGCTTAACGGGTACTAGCTCCGGGCAGTTCTTC.

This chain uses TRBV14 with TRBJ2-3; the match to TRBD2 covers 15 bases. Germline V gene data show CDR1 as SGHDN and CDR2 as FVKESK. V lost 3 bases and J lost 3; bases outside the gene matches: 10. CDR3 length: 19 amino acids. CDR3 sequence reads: CASSQKGGLAGGLTDTQYF. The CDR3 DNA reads TGTGCCAGCAGCCAGAAAGGGGGACTAGCGGGAGGTTTGACAGATACGCAGTATTTT. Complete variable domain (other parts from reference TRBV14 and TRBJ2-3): EAGVTQFPSHSVIEKGQTVTLRCDPISGHDNLYWYRRVMGKEIKFLLHFVKESKQDESGMPNNRFLAERTGGTYSTLKVQPAELEDSGVYFCASSQKGGLAGGLTDTQYFGPGTRLTVL.

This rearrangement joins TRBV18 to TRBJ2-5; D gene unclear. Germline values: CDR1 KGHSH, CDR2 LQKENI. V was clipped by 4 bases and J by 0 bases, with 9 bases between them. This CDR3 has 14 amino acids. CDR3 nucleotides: TGTGCCAGCTCACGATACACCTACCAAGAGACCCAGTACTTC. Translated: CASSRYTYQETQYF.

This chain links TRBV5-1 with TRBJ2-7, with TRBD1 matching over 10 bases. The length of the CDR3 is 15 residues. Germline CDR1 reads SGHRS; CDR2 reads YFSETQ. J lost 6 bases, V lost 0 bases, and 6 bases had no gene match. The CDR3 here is CASSLAGTGASEQYF. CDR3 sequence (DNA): TGCGCCAGCAGCTTGGCAGGGACAGGGGCCTCCGAGCAGTACTTC.

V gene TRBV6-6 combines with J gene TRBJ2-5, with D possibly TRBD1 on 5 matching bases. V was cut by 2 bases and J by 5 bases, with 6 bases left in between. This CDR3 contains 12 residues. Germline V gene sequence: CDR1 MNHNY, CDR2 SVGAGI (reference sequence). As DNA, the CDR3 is TGTGCCAGCAGTTACGGGGCGGAGACCCAGTACTTC. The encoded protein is CASSYGAETQYF.

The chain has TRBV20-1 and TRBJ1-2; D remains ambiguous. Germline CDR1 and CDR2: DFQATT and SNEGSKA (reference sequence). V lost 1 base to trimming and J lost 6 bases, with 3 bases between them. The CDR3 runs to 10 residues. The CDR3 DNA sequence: TGCAGTGCTAGAGGAAATGGCTACACCTTC. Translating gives CSARGNGYTF.

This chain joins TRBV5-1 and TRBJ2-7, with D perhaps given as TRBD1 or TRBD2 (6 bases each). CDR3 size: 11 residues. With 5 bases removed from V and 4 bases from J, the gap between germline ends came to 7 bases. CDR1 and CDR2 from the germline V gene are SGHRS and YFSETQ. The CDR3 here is CASRGGYEQYF. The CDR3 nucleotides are TGCGCCAGCAGAGGGGGGTACGAGCAGTACTTC. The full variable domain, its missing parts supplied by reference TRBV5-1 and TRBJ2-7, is KAGVTQTPRYLIKTRGQQVTLSCSPISGHRSVSWYQQTPGQGLQFLFEYFSETQRNKGNFPGRFSGRQFSNSRSEMNVSTLELGDSALYLCASRGGYEQYFGPGTRLTVT.

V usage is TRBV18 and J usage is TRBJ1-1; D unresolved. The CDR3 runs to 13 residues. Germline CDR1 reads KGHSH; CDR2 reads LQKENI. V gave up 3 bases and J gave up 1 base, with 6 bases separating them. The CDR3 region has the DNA TGTGCCAGCTCACCTGGAGAGAACACTGAAGCTTTCTTT. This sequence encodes CASSPGENTEAFF.

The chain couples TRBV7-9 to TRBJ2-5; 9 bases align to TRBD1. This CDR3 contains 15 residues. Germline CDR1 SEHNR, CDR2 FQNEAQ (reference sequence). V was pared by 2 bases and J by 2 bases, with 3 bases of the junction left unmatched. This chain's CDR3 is CASSLTTGGQETQYF. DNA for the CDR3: TGTGCCAGCAGCTTAACGACAGGGGGACAAGAGACCCAGTACTTC.

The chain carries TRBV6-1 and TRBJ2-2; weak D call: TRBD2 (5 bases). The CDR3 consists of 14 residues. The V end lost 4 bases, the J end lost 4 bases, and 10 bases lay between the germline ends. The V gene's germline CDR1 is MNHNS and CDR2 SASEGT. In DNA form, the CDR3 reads TGTGCCAGCAGTGTAACTAGTCTCACCGGGGAGCTGTTTTTT. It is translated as CASSVTSLTGELFF.

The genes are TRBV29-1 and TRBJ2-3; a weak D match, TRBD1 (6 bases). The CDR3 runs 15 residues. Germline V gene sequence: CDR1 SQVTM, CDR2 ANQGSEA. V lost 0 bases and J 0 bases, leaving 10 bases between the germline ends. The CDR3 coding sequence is TGCAGCGTTGAAGAACAGGGCCATAGCACAGATACGCAGTATTTT. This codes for CSVEEQGHSTDTQYF.

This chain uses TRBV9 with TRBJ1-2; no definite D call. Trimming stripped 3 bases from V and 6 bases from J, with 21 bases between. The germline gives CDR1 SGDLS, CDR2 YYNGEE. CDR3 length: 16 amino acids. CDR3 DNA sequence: TGTGCCAGCAGCGAACCCCGGGCCCCCGATCATCATGGCTACACCTTC. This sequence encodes CASSEPRAPDHHGYTF.

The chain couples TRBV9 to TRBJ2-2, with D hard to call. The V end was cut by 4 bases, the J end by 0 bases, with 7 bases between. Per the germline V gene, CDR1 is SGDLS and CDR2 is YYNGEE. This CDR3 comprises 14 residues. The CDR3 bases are TGTGCCAGCAGCTCCCAGACGAACACCGGGGAGCTGTTTTTT. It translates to CASSSQTNTGELFF.

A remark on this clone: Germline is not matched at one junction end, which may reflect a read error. The CDR3 sequence is CASSPREMNTEAFF. The CDR3 bases are TGTGCCAGCTCTCCACGGGAGATGAACACTGAAGCTTTCTTT. The chain uses TRBV18 and TRBJ1-1; D unresolved. Germline V gene sequence: CDR1 KGHSH, CDR2 LQKENI. This CDR3 spans 14 amino acids.

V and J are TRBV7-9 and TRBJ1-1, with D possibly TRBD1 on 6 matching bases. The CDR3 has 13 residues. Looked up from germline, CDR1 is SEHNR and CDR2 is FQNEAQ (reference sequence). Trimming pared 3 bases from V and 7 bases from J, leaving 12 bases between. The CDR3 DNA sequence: TGTGCCAGCAGCTTGGGCGGACAGCTTGAAGCTTTCTTT. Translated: CASSLGGQLEAFF.

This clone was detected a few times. CDR3 in DNA: TGTGCCAGCAGCCCCGGTATCGGGGGGGAGACCCAGTACTTC. Its translation is CASSPGIGGETQYF. The genes are TRBV7-9 and TRBJ2-5, with TRBD2 matching 7 bases. Germline V gives CDR1 SEHNR, CDR2 FQNEAQ (reference sequence). Trimming removed 5 bases from V and 5 bases from J; junction bases left unmatched: 8. This CDR3 is built from 14 residues.

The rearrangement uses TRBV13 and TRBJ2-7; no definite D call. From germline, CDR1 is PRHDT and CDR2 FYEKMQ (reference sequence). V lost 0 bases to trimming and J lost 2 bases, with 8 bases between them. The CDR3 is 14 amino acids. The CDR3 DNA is TGTGCCAGCAGCTTAGGCAGGACGGCCTACGAGCAGTACTTC. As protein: CASSLGRTAYEQYF.

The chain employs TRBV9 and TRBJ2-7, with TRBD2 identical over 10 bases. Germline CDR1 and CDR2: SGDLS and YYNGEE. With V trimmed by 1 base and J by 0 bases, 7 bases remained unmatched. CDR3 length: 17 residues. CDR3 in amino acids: CASSVRTSGMLSYEQYF. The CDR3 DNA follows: TGTGCCAGCAGCGTAAGGACTAGCGGTATGCTCTCCTACGAGCAGTACTTC.

The CDR3 protein is CASSSQSSGSYEQYF. The CDR3, as DNA: TGTGCCAGCAGTTCCCAATCTAGCGGGAGCTACGAGCAGTACTTC. The chain links TRBV28 to TRBJ2-7; TRBD2 aligns across 10 bases. Germline V CDR1 and CDR2: MDHEN, SYDVKM. The CDR3 has 15 residues. Germline trimming cut 4 bases from V and 3 bases from J; bases unmatched to any gene: 6.

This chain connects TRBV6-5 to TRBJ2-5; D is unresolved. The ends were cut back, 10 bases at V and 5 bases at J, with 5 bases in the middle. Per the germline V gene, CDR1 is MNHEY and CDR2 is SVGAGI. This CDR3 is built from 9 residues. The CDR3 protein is CATSETQYF. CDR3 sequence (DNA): TGTGCCACCTCGGAGACCCAGTACTTC.

The CDR3 reads CASSELTEEQYF. In DNA form, the CDR3 reads TGTGCCAGCAGCGAGCTAACGGAGGAGCAGTACTTC. The V call is TRBV5-8, the J call TRBJ2-7; D gene ambiguous. The germline gives CDR1 SGHTS, CDR2 YDEGEE. This CDR3 has 12 residues. Between the trimmed V and J ends, which lost 4 bases and 7 bases, there was a span of 12 bases.

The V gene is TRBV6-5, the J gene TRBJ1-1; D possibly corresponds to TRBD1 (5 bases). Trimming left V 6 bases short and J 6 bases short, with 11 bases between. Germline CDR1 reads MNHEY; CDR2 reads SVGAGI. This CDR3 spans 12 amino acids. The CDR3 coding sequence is TGTGCCAGCAGCCGGGGACTGTCTGAAGCTTTCTTT. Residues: CASSRGLSEAFF.

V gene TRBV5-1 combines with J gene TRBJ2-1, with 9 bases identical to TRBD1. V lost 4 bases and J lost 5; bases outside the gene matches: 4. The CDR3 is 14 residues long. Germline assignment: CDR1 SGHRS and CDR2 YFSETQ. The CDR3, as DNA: TGCGCCAGCAGCCCCGGGACAGGGAACAATGAGCAGTTCTTC. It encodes CASSPGTGNNEQFF. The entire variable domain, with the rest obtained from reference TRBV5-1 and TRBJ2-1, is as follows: KAGVTQTPRYLIKTRGQQVTLSCSPISGHRSVSWYQQTPGQGLQFLFEYFSETQRNKGNFPGRFSGRQFSNSRSEMNVSTLELGDSALYLCASSPGTGNNEQFFGPGTRLTVL.